What follows is one TCR beta chain and its context. The data stem from a study of sequential checkpoint blockade in melanoma. Assay: immunoSEQ multiplex PCR; the TCRdb copy retains only in-frame clones and omits some. The sample comprises about 14,000 clones, approximately 76% of which are singletons, and 40% to 60% rests with the top ten. Treatment described: randomized to nivolumab then ipilimumab (arm A) or the reverse (arm B). Germline CDR1 reads MDHEN; CDR2 reads SYDVKM. The CDR3 loop spans 12 amino acids. V shed 5 bases, J shed 14 bases, and the junction held 8 bases outside the gene matches. Sample: CD8+ T cells sorted from blood (inferred from file names), taken from a patient given nivolumab and ipilimumab in sequence. The chain combines TRBV28 with TRBJ2-3; TRBD1 agrees at 9 bases. The sequence came from a human patient with melanoma. Some clones in this sample may be carry-over from other donors' samples. The DNA of the CDR3 is TGTGCCAGCAGTCCACGAGGGACAGGGTTGTATTTT. This translates into CASSPRGTGLYF.